This TCR beta chain stems from a study of post-analysis software for immune sequencing data. Overall study context: Disease trajectories encompassed relapsing-remitting, secondary progressive and progressive-relapsing multiple sclerosis.

Study-level points and caveats: Compared with controls, patients had more of about five TRBV segments, including TRBV5-6, TRBV5-1 and TRBV20-1.

V was clipped by 4 bases and J by 0 bases, with 13 bases between them. The germline CDR1 and CDR2 sequences are MNHEY and SMNVEV (reference sequence). The length of the CDR3 is 16 residues. Researchers reported that TCR beta cDNA libraries carried unique molecular identifiers. From the PCR reads, TCRdb called clonotypes with MiXCR, one entry per CDR3 protein. The sample includes 450,000 to 700,000 distinct CDR3 sequences, roughly two fifths seen only once; the top ten take approximately 1.7%. Of note for this clonotype: Its antigen is as yet unknown.

Sequenced input: blood. The chain couples TRBV27 to TRBJ2-1; D remains unclear. The TCR was taken from a girl aged 5-17 years with multiple sclerosis. CDR3 region: CASSSPTRSSYNEQFF. CDR3 in DNA: TGTGCCAGCAGTTCCCCTACGAGGAGCTCCTACAATGAGCAGTTCTTC.